These 17 T cell receptor beta chains were all obtained from the same sample, sequenced in a study of T-cell memory formation after mild COVID-19. TCRdb redid the calling of the 5' RACE reads with MiXCR, one entry per CDR3 protein. The table has almost 350,000 distinct CDR3 sequences, around 20% seen once; the top ten hold about 21%. The sequencing input was PBMCs or a T cell subset sorted from them (not recorded which). These receptors all stem from a man between 18 and 29 years old who had mild COVID-19 (a few samples of this study predate the infection). Cell type and time point are not known.

The chain carries TRBV20-1 and TRBJ2-7; possibly TRBD2 for D (5 bases). In germline, CDR1 is DFQATT, CDR2 SNEGSKA (reference sequence). The CDR3 loop spans 11 amino acids. Trimming stripped 4 bases from V and 7 bases from J, with 11 bases between. For the CDR3, the DNA is TGCAGTGCTACGGGCGCGGGTGAGCAGTACGTC. Translating gives CSATGAGEQYV.

There are a few counts of this clonotype. The genes are TRBV27 and TRBJ1-6; TRBD1 agrees at 8 bases. Germline trimming cut 5 bases from V and 8 bases from J; bases unmatched to any gene: 8. This CDR3 has 15 amino acids. Germline CDR1 reads MNHEY; CDR2 reads SMNVEV (reference sequence). Here the CDR3 reads CASSLLHRGDSPLHF. The DNA of the CDR3 is TGTGCCAGCAGTCTCCTCCACAGGGGGGATTCACCCCTCCACTTT.

V usage is TRBV12-3 or TRBV12-4 and J usage is TRBJ2-5, with 9 bases matching TRBD1. The V segment lost 5 bases and the J segment 4 bases; nucleotides outside the gene matches: 11. The CDR3 contains 16 residues. The CDR3 DNA reads as TGTGCCAGCAGTCCTTGGGACAGGGCGATGGGAGAGACCCAGTACTTC. It codes for CASSPWDRAMGETQYF.

CDR3 region: CSARDLTGGYEQYF. The CDR3 DNA is TGCAGTGCTAGAGATCTCACAGGGGGGTACGAGCAGTACTTC. The chain combines TRBV20-1 with TRBJ2-7; 8 nucleotides align to TRBD1. The germline V gene encodes CDR1 DFQATT and CDR2 SNEGSKA (reference sequence). The CDR3 is 14 residues long. V lost 0 bases to trimming and J lost 4 bases; unmatched junction nucleotides: 5.

The chain has TRBV7-8 and TRBJ1-4; perhaps TRBD1 as D (5 bases). This CDR3 is 15 amino acids long. Germline V gene sequence: CDR1 SGHVS, CDR2 FQNEAQ. Trimming pared 5 bases from V and 0 bases from J, leaving 10 bases between. The CDR3, as DNA: TGTGCCAGCAGCCTACAGGCAGCAACTAATGAAAAACTGTTTTTT. It codes for CASSLQAATNEKLFF.

This chain connects TRBV2 to TRBJ2-1; TRBD2 agrees at 8 bases. Germline trimming cut 4 bases from V and 8 bases from J; bases unmatched to any gene: 10. CDR3 length: 15 amino acids. Per germline, CDR1 SNHLY and CDR2 FYNNEI. CDR3 nucleotide sequence: TGTGCCAGCAGTGGCAACGGGGGGGTCGTCCATGAGCAGTTCTTC. Translating it yields CASSGNGGVVHEQFF. Looking up the rest from reference TRBV2 and TRBJ2-1 gives the full variable domain: EPEVTQTPSHQVTQMGQEVILRCVPISNHLYFYWYRQILGQKVEFLVSFYNNEISEKSEIFDDQFSVERPDGSNFTLKIRSTKLEDSAMYFCASSGNGGVVHEQFFGPGTRLTVL.

This clonotype was recorded a few times. The J gene is TRBJ2-1, the V gene TRBV5-1; D assignment may be TRBD1 or TRBD2 (7 bases each). V gave up 6 bases and J gave up 7 bases, with 20 bases separating them. The germline gives CDR1 SGHRS, CDR2 YFSETQ. There are 15 residues in the CDR3. The CDR3 loop is CASNSQGGLRNEQFF. The CDR3 region has the DNA TGCGCCAGCAACTCCCAGGGGGGGCTTCGTAATGAGCAGTTCTTC.

The rearrangement links TRBV29-1 to TRBJ1-2; 7 positions agree with TRBD1. The CDR3 sequence is 13 residues long. The germline V gene has CDR1 SQVTM and CDR2 ANQGSEA. Unmatched junction bases numbered 4, after V lost 1 base and J lost 5 bases. This CDR3 reads CSVEGTGFYGYTF. DNA for the CDR3: TGCAGCGTTGAAGGGACAGGATTTTATGGCTACACCTTC.

The V call is TRBV3-1, the J call TRBJ2-5; possible D gene TRBD2, 6 bases. CDR1 and CDR2 from the germline V gene are LGHDT and YNNKEL (reference sequence). This CDR3 contains 15 residues. Trimming cost V 0 bases and J 6 bases, with 14 bases left between them. CDR3 in amino acids: CASSQDAGFLKTQYF. The CDR3 region has the DNA TGTGCCAGCAGCCAAGATGCGGGGTTCTTGAAGACCCAGTACTTC.

This clonotype has a handful of counts. The V and J genes are TRBV18 and TRBJ2-1, with 11 positions matching TRBD1. V shed 3 bases, J shed 9 bases, and the junction held 1 base outside the gene matches. The CDR3 has 13 amino acids. The germline CDR1 and CDR2 sequences are KGHSH and LQKENI. The CDR3 region has the DNA TGTGCCAGCTCACCGGGGACAGGGGGTGAGCAGTTCTTC. Protein: CASSPGTGGEQFF.

The chain couples TRBV18 to TRBJ1-2; D gene uncertain. Germline CDR1 reads KGHSH; CDR2 reads LQKENI. V was trimmed by 3 bases and J by 1 base, leaving 9 bases between them. CDR3 length: 14 amino acids. The CDR3 protein is CASSPLLVNYGYTF. DNA of the CDR3: TGTGCCAGCTCACCGCTCCTCGTTAACTATGGCTACACCTTC.

Many counts were recorded for this clonotype. The chain has TRBV7-9 and TRBJ2-3, with 12 bases aligning to TRBD2. CDR1 and CDR2 from the germline V gene are SEHNR and FQNEAQ (reference sequence). Trimming took 2 bases from V and 4 from J; bases not matched to a gene: 1. This CDR3 comprises 15 residues. CDR3 in DNA: TGTGCCAGCAGCTTATCTAGCGGGGGGGCAGATACGCAGTATTTT. Amino acids: CASSLSSGGADTQYF.

In this sample, this clonotype turned up a few times. The CDR3 loop is CATSDGGRGRGDEAFF. Written as DNA, the CDR3 is TGTGCCACCAGTGATGGAGGGAGGGGACGGGGGGATGAAGCTTTCTTT. The chain carries TRBV24-1 and TRBJ1-1; D may be TRBD1 (5 bases). From germline, CDR1 is KGHDR and CDR2 SFDVKD. This CDR3 region has 16 residues. The germline V and J ends were trimmed by 3 bases and 7 bases, with 20 bases remaining between them.

This clonotype was seen a few times. The chain couples TRBV10-3 to TRBJ1-1; maybe TRBD1 (5 bases). This CDR3 has 14 amino acids. The ends were cut back, 7 bases at V and 1 base at J, with 13 bases in the middle. Germline V CDR1 and CDR2: ENHRY, SYGVKD. CDR3 amino acids: CAITGVGKNTEAFF. CDR3 coding DNA: TGTGCCATCACGGGGGTGGGCAAGAACACTGAAGCTTTCTTT.

This clonotype was observed a handful of times. The V call is TRBV21-1, the J call TRBJ2-7. TRBV21-1 is described as a pseudogene. The length of the CDR3 is 12 residues. The CDR3 bases are TGTGCCAGCAGCAAAGTTGAGAAGGGGCAGTACGTC. This translates into CASSKVEKGQYV.

This chain joins TRBV7-9 and TRBJ1-5; tentatively, D is TRBD1 (5 bases). Trimming left V 1 base short and J 9 bases short, with 10 bases between. The germline V gene has CDR1 SEHNR and CDR2 FQNEAQ (reference sequence). The length of the CDR3 is 13 residues. The CDR3 bases are TGTGCCAGCAGCTTAGGGGGGAGTTCGCCCCAGCATTTT. Encoded protein: CASSLGGSSPQHF. The full variable domain, rest sourced from reference TRBV7-9 and TRBJ1-5, is DTGVSQNPRHKITKRGQNVTFRCDPISEHNRLYWYRQTLGQGPEFLTYFQNEAQLEKSRLLSDRFSAERPKGSFSTLEIQRTEQGDSAMYLCASSLGGSSPQHFGDGTRLSIL.

The rearrangement uses TRBV4-1 and TRBJ2-6, with D hard to call. CDR1 and CDR2 from the germline V gene are MGHRA and YSYEKL. The CDR3 spans 15 residues. V was shortened by 4 bases and J by 4 bases, with 11 bases between the two germline ends. Here the CDR3 reads CASSLYGGGANVLTF. CDR3 coding DNA: TGCGCCAGCAGCCTGTACGGCGGAGGGGCCAACGTCCTGACTTTC.